The 3 T cell receptor beta chains below were found in one sample sequenced in a study of chemoradiotherapy in HPV16-positive cancers (dated by TCRdb to between 2021 and 2024). Libraries came from the immunoSEQ multiplex PCR assay. In its TCRdb copy, this immuneACCESS table keeps in-frame sequences only and misses some clones. Where compared with another copy, unresolved V genes explain less than half of these, and the others have no known cause. A total of 30,000 to 35,000 clones appear in this sample, roughly nine tenths of them only once. The ten biggest clones cover 3% to 4% of the sample. The source material was blood, sampled from a patient who underwent chemoradiotherapy. These receptors originate from a human donor with HPV-associated anogenital cancer.

The chain joins TRBV7-2 to TRBJ2-1, with 8 bases identical to TRBD1. The CDR3 runs to 16 residues. With 5 bases clipped from V and 2 bases from J, the junction kept 8 bases outside the gene matches. Germline V gives CDR1 SGHTA, CDR2 FQGNSA. The chain's CDR3 is CASSTPAGGAYNEQFF. The CDR3, as DNA: TGTGCCAGCAGCACCCCAGCAGGGGGCGCCTACAATGAGCAGTTCTTC.

This clone came up once. The chain uses TRBV2 and TRBJ1-5; D is unclear. CDR3 size: 14 residues. Germline V lookup: CDR1 SNHLY, CDR2 FYNNEI. V was cut by 1 base and J by 4 bases, with 8 bases left in between. The CDR3 nucleotides are TGTGCCAGCAGTGAAGTGACGGTTAATCAGCCCCAGCATTTT. Its protein is CASSEVTVNQPQHF.

The rearrangement links TRBV19 to TRBJ2-1, with D perhaps assigned TRBD1 or TRBD2 (5 bases each). Trimming took off 6 bases at V and 5 bases at J, with 17 bases between the two ends. The V gene's germline CDR1 is LNHDA and CDR2 SQIVND (reference sequence). The CDR3 contains 15 residues. The CDR3 loop reads CASSSLEGRNNEQFF. The CDR3, as DNA: TGTGCCAGTAGCTCCCTAGAGGGACGGAACAATGAGCAGTTCTTC.